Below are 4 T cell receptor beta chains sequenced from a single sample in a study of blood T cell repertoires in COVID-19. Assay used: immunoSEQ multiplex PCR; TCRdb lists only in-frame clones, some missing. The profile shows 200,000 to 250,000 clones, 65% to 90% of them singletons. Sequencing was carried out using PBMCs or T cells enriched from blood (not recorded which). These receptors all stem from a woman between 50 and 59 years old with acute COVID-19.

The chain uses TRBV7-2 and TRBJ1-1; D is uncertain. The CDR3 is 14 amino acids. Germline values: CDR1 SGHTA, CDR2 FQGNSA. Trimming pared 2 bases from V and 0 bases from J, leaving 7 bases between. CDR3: CASSLMSMNTEAFF. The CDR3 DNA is TGTGCCAGCAGCTTAATGAGTATGAACACTGAAGCTTTCTTT.

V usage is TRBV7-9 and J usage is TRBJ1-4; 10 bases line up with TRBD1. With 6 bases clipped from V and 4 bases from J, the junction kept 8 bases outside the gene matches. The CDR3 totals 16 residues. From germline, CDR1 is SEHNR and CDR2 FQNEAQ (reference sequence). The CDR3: CASRSGTGADNEKLFF. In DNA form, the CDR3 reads TGTGCCAGCAGATCCGGGACAGGGGCCGATAATGAAAAACTGTTTTTT.

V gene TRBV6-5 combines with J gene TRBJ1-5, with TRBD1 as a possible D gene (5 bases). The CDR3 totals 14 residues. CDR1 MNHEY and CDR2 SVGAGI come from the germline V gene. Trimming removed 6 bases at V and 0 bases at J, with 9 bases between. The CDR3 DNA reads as TGTGCCAGCAGCCAGACAGTTAGCAATCAGCCCCAGCATTTT. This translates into CASSQTVSNQPQHF.

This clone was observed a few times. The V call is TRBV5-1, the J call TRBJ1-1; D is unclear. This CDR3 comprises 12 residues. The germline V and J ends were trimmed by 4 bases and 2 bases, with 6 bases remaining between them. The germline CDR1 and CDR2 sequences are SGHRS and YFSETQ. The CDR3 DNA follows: TGCGCCAGCAGCCGAGGAAACACTGAAGCTTTCTTT. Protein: CASSRGNTEAFF.